Below, 7 T cell receptor beta chains from the same sample are listed, as sequenced in a study of shared clonotypes between healthy human individuals (dated by TCRdb to 2018 to 2020). CD8 naive samples were CD45RO-negative cells positively selected for CCR7, giving a CD45RA+CCR7+ population that excluded TemRA cells. The protocol used for the library was the immunoSEQ multiplex PCR assay. TCRdb stores this immuneACCESS table with in-frame sequences only. Part of the clones is absent; in the studies checked, under half of the shortfall reflects unresolved V genes, and no reason is known for the rest. Within this sample are roughly 2.1 million clones, with 90% to 95% of them counted one time only. About 1.5% of the sample belongs to the ten largest clones. The sequenced material came from naive CD8+ T cells from PBMCs. The cell subset or site label corresponds to: CD45RA+CCR7+. The receptors originated from a man in his late teens or twenties in good health. Some clones in this sample may be carry-over from other donors' samples.

The chain combines TRBV28 with TRBJ1-2; 8 bases line up with TRBD1. The CDR3 extends over 17 amino acids. The germline gives CDR1 MDHEN, CDR2 SYDVKM. Germline trimming cut 1 base from V and 0 bases from J; bases unmatched to any gene: 7. The CDR3 region has the DNA TGTGCCAGCAGTTTATTCCTCAGGGGGCAGTCTAACTATGGCTACACCTTC. Encoded protein: CASSLFLRGQSNYGYTF.

The chain is built from TRBV28 and TRBJ2-1; the D is unclear. CDR1 MDHEN and CDR2 SYDVKM come from the germline V gene. The CDR3 is made up of 15 amino acids. The V and J ends lost 2 bases and 4 bases respectively, with 12 bases between them. DNA of the CDR3: TGTGCCAGCAGTTTAACATTTGACCCATACAATGAGCAGTTCTTC. Its protein product is CASSLTFDPYNEQFF.

The V and J genes are TRBV5-4 and TRBJ2-7; no definite D call. Trimming left V 0 bases short and J 3 bases short, with 7 bases between. The CDR3 extends over 13 amino acids. In germline, CDR1 is SGHNT, CDR2 YYREEE (reference sequence). The DNA of the CDR3 is TGTGCCAGCAGCTTGGAGAGCTTCTACGAGCAGTACTTC. Protein sequence: CASSLESFYEQYF.

The rearrangement joins TRBV7-7 to TRBJ2-1, with TRBD2 matching over 10 bases. The CDR3 contains 18 residues. The J segment lost 3 bases and the V segment lost 0 bases, leaving 8 bases of the junction unmatched. Per the germline V gene, CDR1 is SSHAT and CDR2 is FNYEAQ (reference sequence). CDR3 protein: CASSLAASGSLGYNEQFF. CDR3 coding DNA: TGTGCCAGCAGCTTAGCCGCTAGCGGGAGTCTTGGCTACAATGAGCAGTTCTTC. The variable domain in full, with the rest retrieved from reference TRBV7-7 and TRBJ2-1, is GAGVSQSPRYKVTKRGQDVTLRCDPISSHATLYWYQQALGQGPEFLTYFNYEAQPDKSGLPSDRFSAERPEGSISTLTIQRTEQRDSAMYRCASSLAASGSLGYNEQFFGPGTRLTVL.

This clone was found once. The chain links TRBV4-1 to TRBJ2-1; D may be TRBD1 or TRBD2 (6 bases each). V gave up 1 base and J gave up 10 bases, with 17 bases separating them. This CDR3 has 15 amino acids. Per the germline V gene, CDR1 is MGHRA and CDR2 is YSYEKL. The CDR3 nucleotides read TGCGCCAGCAGCCAAGGGAGGGGGAGGACACGAGAGCAGTTCTTC. Translating it yields CASSQGRGRTREQFF.

This clone was seen a few times. The rearrangement links TRBV9 to TRBJ1-2, with 8 nucleotides matching TRBD1. J lost 6 bases, V lost 4 bases, and 11 bases had no gene match. In germline, CDR1 is SGDLS, CDR2 YYNGEE. This CDR3 spans 15 amino acids. This CDR3 reads CASSPSEYRGDGYTF. The CDR3 DNA follows: TGTGCCAGCAGCCCCTCGGAGTACAGGGGGGATGGCTACACCTTC.

V usage is TRBV4-3 and J usage is TRBJ2-7; 10 bases align to TRBD2. The CDR3 has 16 amino acids. J was trimmed by 2 bases and V by 2 bases; bases with no gene match: 6. Germline CDR1 LGHNA, CDR2 YSLEER. This CDR3 is CASSQHLAGAAYEQYF. CDR3 nucleotide sequence: TGCGCCAGCAGCCAACACCTAGCGGGAGCGGCCTACGAGCAGTACTTC.